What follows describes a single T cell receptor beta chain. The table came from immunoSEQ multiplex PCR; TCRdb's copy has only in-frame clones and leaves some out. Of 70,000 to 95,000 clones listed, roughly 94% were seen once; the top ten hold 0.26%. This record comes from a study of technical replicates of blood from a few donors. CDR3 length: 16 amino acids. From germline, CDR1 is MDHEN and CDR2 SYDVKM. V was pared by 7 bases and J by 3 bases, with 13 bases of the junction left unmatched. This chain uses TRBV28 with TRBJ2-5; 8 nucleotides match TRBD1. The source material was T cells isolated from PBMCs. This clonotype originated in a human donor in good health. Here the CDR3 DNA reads TGTGCCAGCAACAGAATAGGTACAGGGGGTGAAGAGACCCAGTACTTC. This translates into CASNRIGTGGEETQYF.